The 29 T cell receptor beta chains below come from one sample, sequenced in a study of T cell repertoires in cytomegalovirus infection. Using its own MiXCR run on the reads, TCRdb lists one record per CDR3 protein. The table lists hundreds of thousands of distinct CDR3 sequences, roughly a third of them singletons, with over 10% in the top ten. The antigens for these receptors are not known. The source was cultured CD8+ T cells from PBMCs, collected from culture after CMV antigen stimulation. The receptors derive from a human donor in good health (CMV status not recorded). Some clones in this sample may be carry-over from other donors' samples.

The chain carries TRBV19 and TRBJ1-1, with D unclear. Germline CDR1 reads LNHDA; CDR2 reads SQIVND (reference sequence). The CDR3 has 14 residues. Trimming took 4 bases from V and 1 from J, leaving 10 bases between them. DNA for the CDR3: TGTGCCAGTAGTACGGGCTGGCGGAACACTGAAGCTTTCTTT. It translates to CASSTGWRNTEAFF.

This clonotype appeared once. The chain uses TRBV4-2 and TRBJ1-4; 8 bases are shared with TRBD1. V lost 4 bases and J lost 2; bases outside the gene matches: 9. CDR1 and CDR2 (germline): LGHNA, YNFKEQ. The CDR3 loop spans 17 amino acids. Here the CDR3 DNA reads TGTGCCAGCAGCCTCGGACAGGGCCTAACGACTAATGAAAAACTGTTTTTT. Protein sequence: CASSLGQGLTTNEKLFF.

This clonotype was counted ten times or more. This chain uses TRBV7-9 with TRBJ1-2; 8 bases are a match to TRBD1. This CDR3 spans 13 amino acids. Germline CDR1 SEHNR, CDR2 FQNEAQ (reference sequence). Trimming cost V 5 bases and J 4 bases; bases outside gene matches: 3. The CDR3 DNA sequence: TGTGCCAGCAGCATAGGGACAGGCTATGGCTACACCTTC. Translating it yields CASSIGTGYGYTF. Full variable domain (remainder filled in from reference TRBV7-9 and TRBJ1-2): DTGVSQNPRHKITKRGQNVTFRCDPISEHNRLYWYRQTLGQGPEFLTYFQNEAQLEKSRLLSDRFSAERPKGSFSTLEIQRTEQGDSAMYLCASSIGTGYGYTFGSGTRLTVV.

This chain's CDR3 is CASSSRQGKNTEAFF. The CDR3 DNA reads as TGTGCCAGCAGTTCCCGACAGGGCAAGAACACTGAAGCTTTCTTT. The rearrangement joins TRBV27 to TRBJ1-1; 7 bases fit TRBD1. Trimming removed 4 bases from V and 1 base from J; junction bases left unmatched: 6. The CDR3 length is 15 residues. Germline-derived CDR1 and CDR2 are MNHEY and SMNVEV (reference sequence).

The chain recombines TRBV18 with TRBJ2-5, with D tentatively TRBD1 (5 bases). V lost 8 bases and J lost 3, with 19 bases in between. The CDR3 covers 15 residues. The germline CDR1 and CDR2 sequences are KGHSH and LQKENI. This chain's CDR3 is CASRAQVGVEETQYF. The CDR3 bases are TGTGCCAGCCGAGCTCAAGTAGGGGTAGAAGAGACCCAGTACTTC.

With respect to this clonotype: A much more abundant neighbour one base away suggests this may be a read error. This sequence joins TRBV12-3 or TRBV12-4 and TRBJ2-2; unclear D gene. The V end lost 1 base, the J end lost 1 base, and 22 bases lay between the germline ends. This CDR3 is built from 20 residues. The CDR3 loop reads CASSLGWLMSFERNTGELFF. The CDR3 bases are TGTGCCAGCAGTTTAGGGTGGCTAATGAGTTTCGAGAGGAACACCGGGGAGCTGTTTTTT.

This clonotype was observed a handful of times. The chain combines TRBV7-6 with TRBJ1-1; D perhaps matches TRBD1 (6 bases). The CDR3 sequence is 12 residues long. With 4 bases removed from V and 8 bases from J, the gap between germline ends came to 11 bases. Germline assignment: CDR1 SGHVS and CDR2 FNYEAQ. CDR3 amino acids: CASSSLQGEAFF. CDR3 nucleotides: TGTGCCAGCAGCTCCCTACAGGGAGAAGCTTTCTTT.

The V and J genes are TRBV12-3 or TRBV12-4 and TRBJ2-7; no clear D gene. The CDR3 spans 16 residues. V was clipped by 1 base and J by 5 bases, with 18 bases between them. The CDR3 DNA follows: TGTGCCAGCAGTTTAGGGTGGGCTGACGCGGCGAACGAGCAGTACTTC. Its translation: CASSLGWADAANEQYF.

The chain joins TRBV20-1 to TRBJ2-2, with 8 bases fitting TRBD1. This CDR3 comprises 14 residues. In germline, CDR1 is DFQATT, CDR2 SNEGSKA (reference sequence). With V trimmed by 6 bases and J by 11 bases, 14 bases remained unmatched. The CDR3 is CSAPDRAALGELFF. DNA of the CDR3: TGCAGTGCCCCGGACAGGGCTGCTTTGGGAGAGCTGTTTTTT.

This chain uses TRBV6-2 or TRBV6-3 with TRBJ2-1, with D maybe TRBD2 (7 bases). The CDR3 runs 16 residues. Germline loops: CDR1 MNHEY, CDR2 SVGEGT. V lost 0 bases and J 3 bases, leaving 12 bases between the germline ends. CDR3 DNA: TGTGCCAGCAGTTACTCAAGGGGGACTAACTACAATGAGCAGTTCTTC. Translating it yields CASSYSRGTNYNEQFF.

This clonotype was counted only a few times. The chain combines TRBV7-6 with TRBJ2-1; 10 nucleotides line up with TRBD2. The CDR3 has 14 residues. In germline, CDR1 is SGHVS, CDR2 FNYEAQ. V lost 8 bases, J lost 10 bases, and 11 bases stayed unmatched. The CDR3 DNA reads TGTGCCAGCCGGTCCAGCGGGGGGGCAGGGGAGCAGTTCTTC. It codes for CASRSSGGAGEQFF.

The chain uses TRBV6-5 and TRBJ1-2; D is possibly TRBD1 (5 bases). This CDR3 is 13 amino acids long. The V and J ends lost 1 base and 7 bases respectively, with 10 bases between them. From germline, CDR1 is MNHEY and CDR2 SVGAGI. CDR3 protein: CASSYFGGGGYTF. The CDR3 coding sequence is TGTGCCAGCAGTTACTTCGGGGGTGGTGGCTACACCTTC.

This clonotype was seen many times. The J gene is TRBJ2-2, the V gene TRBV7-6; 14 bases line up with TRBD2. Germline V CDR1 and CDR2: SGHVS, FNYEAQ. J was trimmed by 5 bases and V by 2 bases; bases with no gene match: 7. The CDR3 runs 18 residues. CDR3 DNA: TGTGCCAGCAGCTTACCCCGACTAGCGGGGGGGGGGACCGGGGAGCTGTTTTTT. It encodes CASSLPRLAGGGTGELFF.

The V call is TRBV12-3 or TRBV12-4, the J call TRBJ1-1, with no clear D. V shed 3 bases and J shed 8 bases, with 7 bases lying between them. The CDR3 runs to 11 residues. The CDR3: CASSFTPEAFF. The CDR3 bases are TGTGCCAGCAGTTTTACCCCAGAAGCTTTCTTT.

In its sample, this clonotype was seen many times. CDR3 residues: CASSSSGAGGDTQYF. In DNA form, the CDR3 reads TGTGCCAGCAGCTCTAGCGGGGCCGGGGGAGATACGCAGTATTTT. This sequence joins TRBV7-6 and TRBJ2-3, with 9 positions matching TRBD2. The V segment lost 4 bases and the J segment 5 bases; nucleotides outside the gene matches: 7. CDR3 length: 15 amino acids. Germline V gene data show CDR1 as SGHVS and CDR2 as FNYEAQ.

This clonotype came up many times. This chain joins TRBV7-6 and TRBJ2-2; 9 bases map to TRBD2. V dropped 5 bases and J dropped 8; count of bases not matched to a gene: 18. The CDR3 contains 18 residues. From germline, CDR1 is SGHVS and CDR2 FNYEAQ. CDR3 DNA: TGTGCCAGCAGCCCTCGAACGAGCGGGGGGCTCGCGGAAGGGGAGCTGTTTTTT. Its translation: CASSPRTSGGLAEGELFF.

The chain combines TRBV9 with TRBJ2-6; 11 bases are shared with TRBD1. Trimming at V came to 4 bases and at J to 3 bases, leaving 6 bases not matched to a gene. This CDR3 spans 17 amino acids. Looked up from germline, CDR1 is SGDLS and CDR2 is YYNGEE. The chain's CDR3 is CASSTGQGAGGANVLTF. The DNA of the CDR3 is TGTGCCAGCAGCACAGGACAGGGGGCTGGTGGGGCCAACGTCCTGACTTTC.

This clonotype was seen repeatedly, ten times or more. V is TRBV20-1 and J is TRBJ1-5; D unclear. The CDR3 is made up of 14 amino acids. The V end lost 2 bases, the J end lost 6 bases, and 14 bases lay between the germline ends. The germline CDR1 and CDR2 sequences are DFQATT and SNEGSKA (reference sequence). The CDR3 loop reads CSARRRVGSQPQHF. The CDR3 region has the DNA TGCAGTGCTAGACGGAGGGTAGGGAGTCAGCCCCAGCATTTT.

The genes are TRBV27 and TRBJ1-4, with D possibly being TRBD1 (6 bases). The CDR3 spans 15 residues. Germline CDR1 MNHEY, CDR2 SMNVEV (reference sequence). V lost 6 bases, J lost 5 bases, and 16 bases lay in between. CDR3 coding DNA: TGTGCCAGCAGAACAGGGACCATAACAAATGAAAAACTGTTTTTT. It specifies CASRTGTITNEKLFF.

This clonotype was counted between two and nine times. The chain combines TRBV24-1 with TRBJ1-2, with 7 bases identical to TRBD1. From germline, CDR1 is KGHDR and CDR2 SFDVKD. The CDR3 loop spans 14 amino acids. V shed 5 bases and J 4 bases; nucleotides not matched to a gene: 6. The DNA for the CDR3 is TGTGCCACCAGTGGAGATACAGGGGCCTATGGCTACACCTTC. It is translated as CATSGDTGAYGYTF.

This clonotype was observed many times. This sequence joins TRBV27 and TRBJ1-6, with TRBD1 matching 9 bases. The V gene's germline CDR1 is MNHEY and CDR2 SMNVEV (reference sequence). V lost 6 bases, J lost 8 bases, and 2 bases stayed unmatched. The CDR3 loop spans 13 amino acids. The CDR3 loop is CASSGQGYSPLHF. For the CDR3, the DNA is TGTGCCAGCAGCGGACAGGGGTATTCACCCCTCCACTTT.

The gene calls are TRBV27 and TRBJ2-1, with 9 bases matching TRBD2. Germline V lookup: CDR1 MNHEY, CDR2 SMNVEV (reference sequence). J was trimmed by 6 bases and V by 0 bases; bases with no gene match: 3. The CDR3 has 15 amino acids. This CDR3 is CASSLSAGGPNEQFF. CDR3 in DNA: TGTGCCAGCAGTTTATCGGCGGGGGGGCCCAATGAGCAGTTCTTC.

The genes are TRBV24-1 and TRBJ2-7; D is uncertain. This CDR3 has 15 residues. V lost 3 bases, J lost 6 bases, and 17 bases lay in between. The germline V gene has CDR1 KGHDR and CDR2 SFDVKD. The CDR3 sequence: CATSDRKRVLSEQYF. The CDR3 DNA is TGTGCCACCAGTGATCGAAAGCGTGTCTTAAGCGAGCAGTACTTC.

Concerning this clonotype itself: A much larger clone differs from this one at a single base, so this may be a read error. The V call is TRBV7-8, the J call TRBJ2-3, with D tentatively TRBD1 (6 bases). Germline CDR1 is SGHVS and CDR2 is FQNEAQ. The CDR3 length is 16 residues. The CDR3 region has the DNA TGTGCCAGCAGCTTAGGAGCCGGGACAAGCACAAATACGCAGTATTTT. Translated, it gives CASSLGAGTSTNTQYF. The full variable domain, rest sourced from reference TRBV7-8 and TRBJ2-3, is GAGVSQSPRYKVAKRGQDVALRCDPISGHVSLFWYQQALGQGPEFLTYFQNEAQLDKSGLPSDRFFAERPEGSVSTLKIQRTQQEDSAVYLCASSLGAGTSTNTQYFGPGTRLTVL.

In its sample, this clonotype was seen a few times. The J gene is TRBJ2-7, the V gene TRBV7-8; 9 bases align to TRBD1. Trimming at V came to 5 bases and at J to 3 bases, leaving 11 bases not matched to a gene. The CDR3 is 16 amino acids. From germline, CDR1 is SGHVS and CDR2 FQNEAQ. CDR3 sequence: CASSEGGGQGNYEQYF. Here the CDR3 DNA reads TGTGCCAGCAGCGAAGGAGGCGGACAGGGGAACTACGAGCAGTACTTC.

The chain employs TRBV7-4 and TRBJ1-2; 8 nucleotides line up with TRBD1. This CDR3 comprises 12 residues. The trim removed 6 bases at V and 7 bases at J, leaving 4 bases unmatched. The germline V gene has CDR1 SGHVT and CDR2 SQSDAQ. CDR3 sequence (DNA): TGTGCCAGCAGTCAGGGGGCGATTGGCTACACCTTC. Its protein is CASSQGAIGYTF.

The chain recombines TRBV9 with TRBJ2-4; possibly TRBD2 for D (5 bases). V lost 0 bases, J lost 8 bases, and 15 bases lay in between. The CDR3 has 15 residues. From germline, CDR1 is SGDLS and CDR2 YYNGEE. CDR3 in amino acids: CASSVGEGLGDIQYF. CDR3 nucleotide sequence: TGTGCCAGCAGCGTAGGTGAAGGTCTCGGGGACATTCAGTACTTC. Full variable domain (rest looked up from reference TRBV9 and TRBJ2-4): DSGVTQTPKHLITATGQRVTLRCSPRSGDLSVYWYQQSLDQGLQFLIQYYNGEERAKGNILERFSAQQFPDLHSELNLSSLELGDSALYFCASSVGEGLGDIQYFGAGTRLSVL.

This clonotype was counted only a few times. This chain uses TRBV7-9 with TRBJ2-3, with 7 bases that match TRBD1. Germline lookup yields CDR1 SEHNR and CDR2 FQNEAQ (reference sequence). Germline trimming cut 8 bases from V and 0 bases from J; bases unmatched to any gene: 5. The CDR3 sequence is 14 residues long. CDR3 bases: TGTGCCAGCGGGTGGGACAGTAGCACAGATACGCAGTATTTT. This gives the protein CASGWDSSTDTQYF.

The rearrangement links TRBV29-1 to TRBJ2-5; the match to TRBD1 covers 8 bases. Germline V gene sequence: CDR1 SQVTM, CDR2 ANQGSEA. V lost 0 bases to trimming and J lost 2 bases; unmatched junction nucleotides: 8. CDR3 length equals 16 residues. The CDR3 region has the DNA TGCAGCGTTGAAGATTGGGTAACAGGGGGTCAAGAGACCCAGTACTTC. This gives the protein CSVEDWVTGGQETQYF. Using reference TRBV29-1 and TRBJ2-5 for the parts outside the CDR3, the full variable domain is SAVISQKPSRDICQRGTSLTIQCQVDSQVTMMFWYRQQPGQSLTLIATANQGSEATYESGFVIDKFPISRPNLTFSTLTVSNMSPEDSSIYLCSVEDWVTGGQETQYFGPGTRLLVL.